A single sample is the source of the 18 T cell receptor beta chains below, sequenced in a study of blood T cell repertoires in COVID-19 (dated by TCRdb to the early 2020s). The library relied on the immunoSEQ multiplex PCR assay. This is the immuneACCESS table as TCRdb keeps it, with only in-frame sequences that have V and J called. A part of the clones is gone; compared with another copy, unresolved V genes explain less than half, and the rest is unexplained. The sample includes 350,000 to 400,000 clones, with over 75% observed a single time. About 1% of the sample is held by the ten biggest clonotypes. Sequencing was performed on PBMCs or T cells enriched from blood (not recorded which). These receptors came from a young man who had recovered from COVID-19.

This clone was recorded only once. This CDR3 reads CASTMGIANTGELFF. The CDR3 nucleotides are TGTGCCAGCACCATGGGCATCGCGAACACCGGGGAGCTGTTTTTT. This chain links TRBV5-4 with TRBJ2-2; D remains ambiguous. Germline V gene sequence: CDR1 SGHNT, CDR2 YYREEE (reference sequence). The V end lost 6 bases, the J end lost 0 bases, and 12 bases lay between the germline ends. This CDR3 is 15 amino acids long.

The sample holds one count of this clone. The V and J genes are TRBV7-6 and TRBJ2-2, with D tentatively TRBD2 (5 bases). The CDR3 covers 14 residues. Germline assignment: CDR1 SGHVS and CDR2 FNYEAQ. The V end lost 3 bases, the J end lost 6 bases, and 11 bases lay between the germline ends. The CDR3 coding sequence is TGTGCCAGCAGCTTCGCGGAGAGGGCCGGGGAGCTGTTTTTT. It is translated as CASSFAERAGELFF.

This chain connects TRBV18 to TRBJ2-6; D not resolved. The CDR3 covers 18 residues. CDR1 is KGHSH, CDR2 LQKENI, per germline. With 2 bases removed from V and 5 bases from J, the gap between germline ends came to 19 bases. The CDR3 is CASSPSTTLPDRANVLTF. CDR3 nucleotides: TGTGCCAGCTCACCATCAACAACCCTCCCCGATAGGGCCAACGTCCTGACTTTC.

This clone showed up just once. The genes are TRBV24-1 and TRBJ2-2; D unresolved. The CDR3 sequence is 15 residues long. Looked up from germline, CDR1 is KGHDR and CDR2 is SFDVKD. V was pared by 5 bases and J by 7 bases, with 16 bases between. CDR3 in DNA: TGTGCCACCAGTGGTGGCGGATCTATCGTCGGGGAGCTGTTTTTT. This translates into CATSGGGSIVGELFF.

Only one count was recorded for this clone. CDR3 coding DNA: TGTGCCAGCAGCTCCGGTTGGGGAGATAATTCACCCCTCCACTTT. Its protein product is CASSSGWGDNSPLHF. The chain recombines TRBV7-2 with TRBJ1-6, with D unclear. V was clipped by 4 bases and J by 5 bases, with 12 bases between them. Germline CDR1 is SGHTA and CDR2 is FQGNSA. This CDR3 spans 15 amino acids.

The V call is TRBV12-3 or TRBV12-4, the J call TRBJ1-2, with 7 nucleotides matching TRBD1. The CDR3 sequence is 12 residues long. Trimming cost V 7 bases and J 8 bases; bases outside gene matches: 7. CDR3 sequence: CASTADRVGYTF. The CDR3 DNA follows: TGTGCCAGCACTGCTGACAGGGTCGGCTACACCTTC.

CDR3 nucleotides: TGTGCCAGCAGCCCCGGACAGGGCGATGAGCAGTTCTTC. Amino acid sequence: CASSPGQGDEQFF. This chain uses TRBV7-3 with TRBJ2-1; 8 positions agree with TRBD1. With 5 bases clipped from V and 8 bases from J, the junction kept 5 bases outside the gene matches. Germline V gene sequence: CDR1 SGHTA, CDR2 FQGTGA. The CDR3 extends over 13 amino acids.

J is TRBJ1-4 and V is TRBV6-5; no definite D call. Germline CDR1 reads MNHEY; CDR2 reads SVGAGI. This CDR3 region has 13 residues. With 6 bases removed from V and 3 bases from J, the gap between germline ends came to 8 bases. For the CDR3, the DNA is TGTGCCAGCAGCTCCCAGGCTAATGAAAAACTGTTTTTT. It translates to CASSSQANEKLFF.

This chain links TRBV4-1 with TRBJ2-7, with TRBD1 as a possible D gene (5 bases). This CDR3 has 14 amino acids. The V and J ends lost 4 bases and 0 bases respectively, with 10 bases between them. CDR1 is MGHRA, CDR2 YSYEKL, per germline. The CDR3 nucleotides are TGCGCCAGCAGCCTTCAGGGATCCTCCTACGAGCAGTACTTC. It translates to CASSLQGSSYEQYF.

The rearrangement links TRBV5-1 to TRBJ1-3; the match to TRBD1 covers 10 bases. Germline values: CDR1 SGHRS, CDR2 YFSETQ. V lost 5 bases to trimming and J lost 2 bases; unmatched junction nucleotides: 7. This CDR3 region has 16 residues. The CDR3 protein is CASRRMTGGTGNTIYF. The CDR3 DNA reads TGCGCCAGCAGACGTATGACAGGGGGCACTGGAAACACCATATATTTT.

The chain links TRBV4-1 to TRBJ2-7, with D maybe TRBD2 (6 bases). Germline V lookup: CDR1 MGHRA, CDR2 YSYEKL. Trimming cost V 2 bases and J 6 bases, with 11 bases left between them. This CDR3 is 13 amino acids long. CDR3: CASSQLMGGEQYF. The CDR3 DNA reads TGCGCCAGCAGCCAATTAATGGGGGGCGAGCAGTACTTC.

The V and J genes are TRBV18 and TRBJ2-7; 7 bases are a match to TRBD1. This CDR3 is built from 15 residues. Germline CDR1 KGHSH, CDR2 LQKENI. V shed 6 bases and J 2 bases; nucleotides not matched to a gene: 10. In nucleotides, the CDR3 is TGTGCCAGCTCCCTCGGGACAGACCTAGCCTACGAGCAGTACTTC. Amino acid sequence: CASSLGTDLAYEQYF.

V is TRBV2 and J is TRBJ2-7; 11 nucleotides align to TRBD2. The CDR3 is made up of 15 amino acids. CDR1 and CDR2 (germline): SNHLY, FYNNEI. J gave up 0 bases and V 7 bases, and 5 bases lay outside the gene matches. CDR3 in DNA: TGTGCCAGCAACGGACTAGCGGGTTCCTCCTACGAGCAGTACTTC. It is translated as CASNGLAGSSYEQYF. Full variable domain (missing parts from reference TRBV2 and TRBJ2-7): EPEVTQTPSHQVTQMGQEVILRCVPISNHLYFYWYRQILGQKVEFLVSFYNNEISEKSEIFDDQFSVERPDGSNFTLKIRSTKLEDSAMYFCASNGLAGSSYEQYFGPGTRLTVT.

The chain links TRBV4-3 to TRBJ2-7, with 8 positions matching TRBD1. CDR3 length: 16 amino acids. Trimming took 0 bases from V and 1 from J; bases not matched to a gene: 5. CDR1 LGHNA and CDR2 YSLEER come from the germline V gene. The CDR3 loop reads CASSQDRTGISYEQYF. In DNA, the CDR3 is TGCGCCAGCAGCCAAGACCGGACAGGGATATCCTACGAGCAGTACTTC.

This clone was seen only once. This chain links TRBV15 with TRBJ1-2; possible D gene TRBD1, 5 bases. The germline gives CDR1 LNHNV, CDR2 YYDKDF (reference sequence). The V gene lost 3 bases and the J gene lost 4 bases, with 15 bases spanning the gap. The CDR3 sequence is 15 residues long. Here the CDR3 DNA reads TGTGCCACCAGCAGTGGTGGGGGGGTGAGCTATGGCTACACCTTC. This encodes CATSSGGGVSYGYTF.

The genes are TRBV6-5 and TRBJ1-2; D may be TRBD1 (6 bases). CDR1 and CDR2 from the germline V gene are MNHEY and SVGAGI. The V end was cut by 3 bases, the J end by 6 bases, with 17 bases between. The CDR3 is 15 amino acids. The CDR3 reads CASSYLSGGHNGYTF. The CDR3 nucleotides read TGTGCCAGCAGTTATTTATCGGGGGGCCATAATGGCTACACCTTC.

The chain carries TRBV6-5 and TRBJ2-1; D possibly corresponds to TRBD1 (5 bases). The CDR3 extends over 14 amino acids. Germline V gene sequence: CDR1 MNHEY, CDR2 SVGAGI. V gave up 7 bases and J gave up 2 bases, with 12 bases separating them. This CDR3 reads CASTRQTAYNEQFF. CDR3 nucleotides: TGTGCCAGCACAAGACAGACAGCCTACAATGAGCAGTTCTTC.

The chain links TRBV18 to TRBJ1-1; D not resolved. Trimming left V 2 bases short and J 3 bases short, with 13 bases between. CDR1 KGHSH and CDR2 LQKENI come from the germline V gene. CDR3 length: 15 amino acids. The CDR3 DNA reads TGTGCCAGCTCACCAATCGGTTCCATTGACACTGAAGCTTTCTTT. This gives the protein CASSPIGSIDTEAFF.